The sequence of this T cell receptor beta chain was determined in a study of cytomegalovirus exposure and HLA in healthy donors. The V gene's germline CDR1 is GTSNPN and CDR2 SVGIG (reference sequence). The trim removed 1 base at V and 0 bases at J, leaving 9 bases unmatched. The CDR3 consists of 19 residues. The PCR employed 60 Vbeta primers together with 13 Jbeta primers. Sequencing used immunoSEQ multiplex PCR; TCRdb keeps in-frame clones, though not all of them. The sample has 150,000 to 200,000 clones, 77% seen once. This chain links TRBV30 with TRBJ2-1; 13 bases line up with TRBD2. This receptor was obtained from a woman aged 25-40 years in good health and CMV-seronegative. The sequenced material came from PBMCs. CDR3 in DNA: TGTGCCTGGAGTGCTTTGACTAGCGGGGGGTTAAGCTCCTACAATGAGCAGTTCTTC. It is translated as CAWSALTSGGLSSYNEQFF.